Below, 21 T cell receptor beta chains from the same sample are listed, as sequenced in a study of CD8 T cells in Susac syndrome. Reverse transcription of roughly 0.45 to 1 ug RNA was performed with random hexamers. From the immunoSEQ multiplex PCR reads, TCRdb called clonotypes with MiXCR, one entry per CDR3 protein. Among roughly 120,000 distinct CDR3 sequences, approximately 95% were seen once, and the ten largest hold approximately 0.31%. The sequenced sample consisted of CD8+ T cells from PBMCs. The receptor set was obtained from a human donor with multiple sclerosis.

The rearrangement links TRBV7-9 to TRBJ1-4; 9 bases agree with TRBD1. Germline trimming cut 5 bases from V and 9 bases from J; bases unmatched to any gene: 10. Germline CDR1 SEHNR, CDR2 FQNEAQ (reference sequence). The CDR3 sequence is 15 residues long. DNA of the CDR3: TGTGCCAGCAGCGGTCCGGGACAGGGAAGGCAAAAACTGTTTTTT. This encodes CASSGPGQGRQKLFF.

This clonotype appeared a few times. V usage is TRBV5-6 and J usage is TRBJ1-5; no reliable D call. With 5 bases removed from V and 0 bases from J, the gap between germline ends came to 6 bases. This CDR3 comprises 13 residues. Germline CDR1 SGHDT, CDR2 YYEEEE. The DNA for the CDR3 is TGTGCCAGCAGTACTAATAGCAATCAGCCCCAGCATTTT. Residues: CASSTNSNQPQHF.

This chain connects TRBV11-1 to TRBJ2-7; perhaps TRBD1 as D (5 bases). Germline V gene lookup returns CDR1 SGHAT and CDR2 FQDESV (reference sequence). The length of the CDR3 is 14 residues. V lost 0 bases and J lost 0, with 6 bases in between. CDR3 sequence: CASSLAQGSYEQYF. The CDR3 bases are TGTGCCAGCAGCTTAGCGCAGGGCTCCTACGAGCAGTACTTC.

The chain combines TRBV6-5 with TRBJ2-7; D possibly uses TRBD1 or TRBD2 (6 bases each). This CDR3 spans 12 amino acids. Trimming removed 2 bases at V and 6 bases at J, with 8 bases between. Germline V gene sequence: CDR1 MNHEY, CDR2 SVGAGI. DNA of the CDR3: TGTGCCAGCAGTTACCGGGGGCGCGAGCAGTACTTC. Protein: CASSYRGREQYF.

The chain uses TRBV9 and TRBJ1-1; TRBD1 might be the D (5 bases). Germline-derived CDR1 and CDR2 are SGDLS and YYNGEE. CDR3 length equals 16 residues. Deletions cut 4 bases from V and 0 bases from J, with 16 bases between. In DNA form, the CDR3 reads TGTGCCAGCAGCCCCACGAGGGGCCGATTGAACACTGAAGCTTTCTTT. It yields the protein CASSPTRGRLNTEAFF.

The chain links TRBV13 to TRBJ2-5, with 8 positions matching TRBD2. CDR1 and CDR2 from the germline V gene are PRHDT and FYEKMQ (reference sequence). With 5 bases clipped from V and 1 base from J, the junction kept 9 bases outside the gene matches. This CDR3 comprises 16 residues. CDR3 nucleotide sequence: TGTGCCAGCAGCCGGGGGGCGGGAGGACGCCAAGAGACCCAGTACTTC. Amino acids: CASSRGAGGRQETQYF.

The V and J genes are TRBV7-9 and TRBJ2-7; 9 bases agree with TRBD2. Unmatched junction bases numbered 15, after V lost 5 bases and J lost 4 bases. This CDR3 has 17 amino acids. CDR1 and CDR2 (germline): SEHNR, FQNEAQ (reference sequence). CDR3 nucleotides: TGTGCCAGCAGCATAACCCCTACGCGCGGGGGGGCTTACGAGCAGTACTTC. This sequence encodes CASSITPTRGGAYEQYF.

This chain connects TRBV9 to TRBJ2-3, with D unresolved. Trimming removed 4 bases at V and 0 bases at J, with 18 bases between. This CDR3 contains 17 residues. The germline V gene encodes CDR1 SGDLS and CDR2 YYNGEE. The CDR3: CASSKEWRTTSTDTQYF. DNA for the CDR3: TGTGCCAGCAGCAAGGAGTGGCGAACAACTAGCACAGATACGCAGTATTTT. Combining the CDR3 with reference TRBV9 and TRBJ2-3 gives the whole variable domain DSGVTQTPKHLITATGQRVTLRCSPRSGDLSVYWYQQSLDQGLQFLIQYYNGEERAKGNILERFSAQQFPDLHSELNLSSLELGDSALYFCASSKEWRTTSTDTQYFGPGTRLTVL.

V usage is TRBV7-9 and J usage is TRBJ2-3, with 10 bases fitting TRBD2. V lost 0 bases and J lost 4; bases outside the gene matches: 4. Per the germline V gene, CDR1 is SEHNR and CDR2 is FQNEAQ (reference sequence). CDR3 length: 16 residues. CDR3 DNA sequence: TGTGCCAGCAGCTTAGCCGCTAGCGGGAGCTCAGATACGCAGTATTTT. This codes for CASSLAASGSSDTQYF.

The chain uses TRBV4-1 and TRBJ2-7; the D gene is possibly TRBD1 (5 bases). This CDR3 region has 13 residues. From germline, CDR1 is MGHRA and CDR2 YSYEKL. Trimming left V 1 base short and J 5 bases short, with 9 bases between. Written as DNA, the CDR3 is TGCGCCAGCAGCCAAGTTCAGGGTGACGAGCAGTACTTC. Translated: CASSQVQGDEQYF.

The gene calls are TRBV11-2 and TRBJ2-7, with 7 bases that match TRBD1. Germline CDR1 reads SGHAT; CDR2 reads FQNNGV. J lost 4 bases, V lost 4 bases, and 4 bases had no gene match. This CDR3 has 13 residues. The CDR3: CASSSNRGYEQYF. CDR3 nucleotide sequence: TGTGCCAGCAGCTCAAACAGGGGATACGAGCAGTACTTC.

In DNA form, the CDR3 reads TGTGCTAGTGGTTTTGTGGCTAAGGGCACTGAAGCTTTCTTT. This encodes CASGFVAKGTEAFF. V and J are TRBV12-5 and TRBJ1-1; D unresolved. This CDR3 region has 14 residues. The V and J ends lost 3 bases and 4 bases respectively, with 12 bases between them. Germline CDR1 is LGHNT and CDR2 is FRNRAP.

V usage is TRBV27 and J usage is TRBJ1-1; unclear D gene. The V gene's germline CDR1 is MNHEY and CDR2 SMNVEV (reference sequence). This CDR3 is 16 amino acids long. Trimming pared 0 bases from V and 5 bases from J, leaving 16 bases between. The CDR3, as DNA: TGTGCCAGCAGTTTATCTTCGCCGGACCCGGGGACTGAAGCTTTCTTT. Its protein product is CASSLSSPDPGTEAFF.

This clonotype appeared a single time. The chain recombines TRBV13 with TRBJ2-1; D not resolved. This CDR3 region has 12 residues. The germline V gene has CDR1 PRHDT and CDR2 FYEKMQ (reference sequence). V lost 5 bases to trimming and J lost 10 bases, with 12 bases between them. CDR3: CASSHGPGEQFF. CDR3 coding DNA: TGTGCCAGCAGCCACGGGCCCGGGGAGCAGTTCTTC. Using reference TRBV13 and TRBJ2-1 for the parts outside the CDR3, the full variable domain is AAGVIQSPRHLIKEKRETATLKCYPIPRHDTVYWYQQGPGQDPQFLISFYEKMQSDKGSIPDRFSAQQFSDYHSELNMSSLELGDSALYFCASSHGPGEQFFGPGTRLTVL.

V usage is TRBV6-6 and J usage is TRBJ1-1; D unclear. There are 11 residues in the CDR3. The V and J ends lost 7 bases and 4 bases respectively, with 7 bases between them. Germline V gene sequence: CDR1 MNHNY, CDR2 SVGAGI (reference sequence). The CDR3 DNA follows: TGTGCCAGCACCCTTCCCACTGAAGCTTTCTTT. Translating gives CASTLPTEAFF.

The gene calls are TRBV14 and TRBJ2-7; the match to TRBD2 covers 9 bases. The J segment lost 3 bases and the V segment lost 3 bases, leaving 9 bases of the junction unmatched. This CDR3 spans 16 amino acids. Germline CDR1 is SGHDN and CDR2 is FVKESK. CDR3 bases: TGTGCCAGCAGCCATTATAGCGGGGGCCCCTACTACGAGCAGTACTTC. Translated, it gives CASSHYSGGPYYEQYF.

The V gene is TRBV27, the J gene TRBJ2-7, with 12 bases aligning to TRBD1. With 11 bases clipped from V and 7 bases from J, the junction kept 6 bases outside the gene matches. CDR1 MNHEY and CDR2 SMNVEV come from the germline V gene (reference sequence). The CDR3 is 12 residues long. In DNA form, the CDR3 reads TGTGCCGTTGGGGACAGGGGGCGAGAGCAGTACTTC. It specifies CAVGDRGREQYF.

The CDR3 reads CASSLPVNYEQYF. For the CDR3, the DNA is TGTGCCAGCAGCTTGCCCGTCAACTACGAGCAGTACTTC. The chain uses TRBV7-9 and TRBJ2-7; no clear D gene. The CDR3 is made up of 13 amino acids. Germline assignment: CDR1 SEHNR and CDR2 FQNEAQ (reference sequence). V lost 3 bases and J lost 3, with 9 bases in between.

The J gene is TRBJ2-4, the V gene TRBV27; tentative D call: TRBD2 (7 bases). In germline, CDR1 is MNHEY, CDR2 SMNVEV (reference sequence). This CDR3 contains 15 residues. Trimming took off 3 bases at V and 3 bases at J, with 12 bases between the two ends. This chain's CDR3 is CASSLRGQSKNIQYF. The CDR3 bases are TGTGCCAGCAGTTTGCGGGGGCAAAGCAAAAACATTCAGTACTTC.

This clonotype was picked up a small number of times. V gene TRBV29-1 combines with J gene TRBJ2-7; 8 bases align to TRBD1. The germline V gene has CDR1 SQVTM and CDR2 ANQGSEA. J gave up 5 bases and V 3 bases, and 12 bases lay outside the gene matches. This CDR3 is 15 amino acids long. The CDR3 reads CSVDGTGKRGDEQYF. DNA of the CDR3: TGCAGCGTTGACGGGACAGGAAAGCGAGGGGACGAGCAGTACTTC.

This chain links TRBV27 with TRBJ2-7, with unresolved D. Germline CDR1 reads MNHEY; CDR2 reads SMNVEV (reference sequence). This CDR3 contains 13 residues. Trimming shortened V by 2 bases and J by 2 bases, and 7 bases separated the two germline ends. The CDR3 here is CASSLGKTYEQYV. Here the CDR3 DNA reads TGTGCCAGCAGTTTAGGCAAAACCTACGAGCAGTACGTC.